Below, 10 T cell receptor beta chains from the same sample are listed, as sequenced in a study of blood T cell repertoires in COVID-19. TCRdb's copy holds only in-frame clones and misses some; the assay was immunoSEQ multiplex PCR. The table includes 200,000 to 250,000 clones, about 84% detected once. The sequenced sample consisted of peripheral blood. Receptors were obtained from an elderly woman with COVID-19, enrolled during active disease.

The V and J genes are TRBV28 and TRBJ1-5, with a tentative D call TRBD1 (6 bases). CDR3 length equals 14 residues. Germline V CDR1 and CDR2: MDHEN, SYDVKM. Trimming cost V 8 bases and J 4 bases, with 15 bases left between them. CDR3 coding DNA: TGTGCCAGCTGGGGACAAGGTCAGAATCAGCCCCAGCATTTT. This codes for CASWGQGQNQPQHF.

The chain has TRBV5-5 and TRBJ2-1; 8 bases map to TRBD2. Trimming at V came to 3 bases and at J to 2 bases, leaving 7 bases not matched to a gene. Germline V gives CDR1 SGHKS, CDR2 YYEKEE (reference sequence). The CDR3 totals 16 residues. Here the CDR3 reads CASSSGGRGAYNEQFF. In DNA, the CDR3 is TGTGCCAGCAGCTCGGGAGGGCGGGGAGCCTACAATGAGCAGTTCTTC.

This sequence joins TRBV12-3 or TRBV12-4 and TRBJ1-1; 9 bases are a match to TRBD1. The junction had 4 bases not matched to a gene; V was cut back by 2 bases and J by 9 bases. The CDR3 covers 13 residues. The CDR3 loop reads CASSLFGQGQAFF. As DNA, the CDR3 is TGTGCCAGCAGTTTATTTGGACAGGGGCAAGCTTTCTTT.

This clone has just one count. The genes are TRBV12-3 or TRBV12-4 and TRBJ1-2; tentatively, D is TRBD1 (5 bases). The ends were cut back, 2 bases at V and 8 bases at J, with 6 bases in the middle. The CDR3 is 11 amino acids. CDR3 region: CASSLRGGYTF. The CDR3, as DNA: TGTGCCAGCAGTTTACGGGGGGGCTACACCTTC.

The chain uses TRBV20-1 and TRBJ2-6, with D unresolved. V was cut by 3 bases and J by 4 bases, with 7 bases left in between. CDR3 length: 13 amino acids. Germline V CDR1 and CDR2: DFQATT, SNEGSKA (reference sequence). DNA of the CDR3: TGCAGTGCTAGTTCCGGGGGGGCCAACGTCCTGACTTTC. Its protein product is CSASSGGANVLTF.

The chain links TRBV5-1 to TRBJ1-3; D gene uncertain. CDR1 and CDR2 from the germline V gene are SGHRS and YFSETQ. CDR3 length equals 14 residues. Deletions cut 0 bases from V and 4 bases from J, with 8 bases between. The DNA of the CDR3 is TGCGCCAGCAGCTTGGCCGGCAGGGGAAACACCATATATTTT. Its protein product is CASSLAGRGNTIYF.

The rearrangement joins TRBV9 to TRBJ2-1, with no clear D. Germline lookup yields CDR1 SGDLS and CDR2 YYNGEE. V lost 1 base, J lost 5 bases, and 7 bases lay in between. The CDR3 covers 13 residues. The CDR3 here is CASSVRLNNEQFF. CDR3 DNA: TGTGCCAGCAGCGTACGTCTAAACAATGAGCAGTTCTTC.

CDR3 region: CASQTSGGEETQYF. As DNA, the CDR3 is TGTGCCAGCCAAACTAGCGGGGGAGAAGAGACCCAGTACTTC. This chain uses TRBV19 with TRBJ2-5; 11 bases fit TRBD2. Germline trimming cut 9 bases from V and 3 bases from J; bases unmatched to any gene: 6. The germline CDR1 and CDR2 sequences are LNHDA and SQIVND (reference sequence). The CDR3 contains 14 residues. Full variable domain (outside the CDR3, taken from reference TRBV19 and TRBJ2-5): DGGITQSPKYLFRKEGQNVTLSCEQNLNHDAMYWYRQDPGQGLRLIYYSQIVNDFQKGDIAEGYSVSREKKESFPLTVTSAQKNPTAFYLCASQTSGGEETQYFGPGTRLLVL.

The chain links TRBV12-3 or TRBV12-4 to TRBJ1-2; no definite D call. V shed 2 bases and J shed 8 bases, with 12 bases lying between them. The CDR3 totals 13 residues. The CDR3 bases are TGTGCCAGCAGTTTAAAGTCGGCCGGGGGCTACACCTTC. Translating it yields CASSLKSAGGYTF.

The chain employs TRBV10-3 and TRBJ1-2; 7 bases are shared with TRBD1. CDR1 is ENHRY and CDR2 is SYGVKD in the germline V gene. The CDR3 has 14 residues. The V and J ends lost 8 bases and 1 base, in that order; junction bases with no gene match: 7. CDR3 amino acids: CAISQGSVNYGYTF. The CDR3 bases are TGTGCCATCTCACAGGGGTCTGTTAACTATGGCTACACCTTC.